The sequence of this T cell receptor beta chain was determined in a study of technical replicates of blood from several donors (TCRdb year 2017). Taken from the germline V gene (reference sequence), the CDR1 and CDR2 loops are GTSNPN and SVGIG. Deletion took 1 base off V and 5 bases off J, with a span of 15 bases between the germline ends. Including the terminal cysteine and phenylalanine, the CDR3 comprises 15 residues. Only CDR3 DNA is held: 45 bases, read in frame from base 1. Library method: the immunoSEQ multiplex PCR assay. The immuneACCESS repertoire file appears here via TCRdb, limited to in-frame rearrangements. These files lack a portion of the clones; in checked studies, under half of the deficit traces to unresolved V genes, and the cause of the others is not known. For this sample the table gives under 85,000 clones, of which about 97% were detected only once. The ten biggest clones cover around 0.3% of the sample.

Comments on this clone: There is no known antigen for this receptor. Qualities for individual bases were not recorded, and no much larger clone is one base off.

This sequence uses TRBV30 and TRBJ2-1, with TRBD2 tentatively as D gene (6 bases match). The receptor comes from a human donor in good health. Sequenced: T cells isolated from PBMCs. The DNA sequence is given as TGTGCCTGGAGTGGGGTCCCGGGACTTAACAATGAGCAGTTCTTC. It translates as CAWSGVPGLNNEQFF.